This T cell receptor (beta chain) came from a study of shared clonotypes between healthy human individuals. The ends lost 0 bases at V and 6 bases at J; junction bases unmatched: 7. Germline loops: CDR1 SGHTA, CDR2 FQGNSA. The CDR3 runs to 17 residues. In its sample, this clone was seen once. Sequenced by immunoSEQ multiplex PCR; TCRdb stores in-frame clones only, minus some. The sample carries 1,500,000 or so clones, 98% recorded once. The sequence derives from a man aged 25 to 45 in good health. The sequenced sample consisted of naive CD4+ T cells sorted from blood. Subset: CD45RA+ positively selected. This chain joins TRBV7-2 and TRBJ2-1, with 11 bases fitting TRBD2. CDR3 in amino acids: CASSLAGTSGYRNEQFF. CDR3 DNA: TGTGCCAGCAGCTTAGCAGGGACTAGCGGTTATCGCAATGAGCAGTTCTTC. Full variable domain (remainder filled in from reference TRBV7-2 and TRBJ2-1): GAGVSQSPSNKVTEKGKDVELRCDPISGHTALYWYRQSLGQGLEFLIYFQGNSAPDKSGLPSDRFSAERTGGSVSTLTIQRTQQEDSAVYLCASSLAGTSGYRNEQFFGPGTRLTVL.